This T cell receptor (beta chain) is from a study of T cell clonotyping in hematopoietic cell transplantation. Findings of the study overall: Pathologically expanded recipient clonotypes increased progressively from day 30 to day 180 as diversity fell.

As to time point: recipient sample about 28 days before transplant, after cytoreduction. In this sample, this clone turned up once. As yet, its antigen is unknown. Sequencing used immunoSEQ multiplex PCR; TCRdb keeps in-frame clones, though not all of them. This sample has some 30,000 clones, with over 65% found just once. The receptor's source is a woman aged 25 to 39 with chronic myeloid leukemia. Some clones in this sample may be carry-over from other donors' samples. The sample consisted of peripheral blood mononuclear cells, taken before stem cell transplant.

CDR3 region: CASSLGGGPPGNTIYF. CDR3 DNA sequence: TGTGCCAGCAGCTTAGGAGGGGGACCCCCTGGAAACACCATATATTTT. V is TRBV7-6 and J is TRBJ1-3, with D perhaps TRBD1 (6 bases). Germline V gives CDR1 SGHVS, CDR2 FNYEAQ. V was clipped by 1 base and J by 2 bases, with 12 bases between them. This CDR3 has 16 amino acids.